The TCR beta chain described here comes from a study of T-cell reconstitution after alpha-beta-depleted transplantation in children. Germline lookup yields CDR1 GTSNPN and CDR2 SVGIG (reference sequence). The junction had 7 bases not matched to a gene; V was cut back by 0 bases and J by 16 bases. The CDR3 contains 12 residues. Unique molecular identifiers tagged the TCRbeta library. TCRdb analysed the PCR reads with MiXCR anew, one entry per CDR3 protein. The table lists about 420,000 distinct CDR3 sequences, roughly 10% of them singletons, with 4.5% to 7% in the top ten. This clonotype was seen a handful of times.

The rearrangement uses TRBV30 and TRBJ2-1; 9 positions agree with TRBD2. The TCR originated in a human donor who donated a stem cell graft to a child with acute myeloid leukemia. The starting material was PBMCs from the stem cell graft donor, obtained from the stem cell graft. The CDR3 coding sequence is TGTGCCTGGAGTGTCCAGCGGGGGGAACACTTCTTC. Translation: CAWSVQRGEHFF.